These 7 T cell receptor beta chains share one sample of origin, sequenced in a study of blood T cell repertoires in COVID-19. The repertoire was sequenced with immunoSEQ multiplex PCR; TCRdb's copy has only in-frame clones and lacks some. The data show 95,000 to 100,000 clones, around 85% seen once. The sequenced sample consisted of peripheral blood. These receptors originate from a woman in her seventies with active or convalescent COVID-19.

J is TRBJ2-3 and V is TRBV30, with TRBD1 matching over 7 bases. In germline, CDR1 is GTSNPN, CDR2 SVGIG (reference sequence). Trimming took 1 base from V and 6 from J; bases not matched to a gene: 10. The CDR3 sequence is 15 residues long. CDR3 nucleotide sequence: TGTGCCTGGAGTGCCCAAAGGGGGCGAGGTGATACGCAGTATTTT. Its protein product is CAWSAQRGRGDTQYF.

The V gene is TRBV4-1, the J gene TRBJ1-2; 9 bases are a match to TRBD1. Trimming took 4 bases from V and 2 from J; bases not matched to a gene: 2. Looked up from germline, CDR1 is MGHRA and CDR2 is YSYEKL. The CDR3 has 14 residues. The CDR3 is CASSLGQGNYGYTF. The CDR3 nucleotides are TGCGCCAGCAGCCTTGGACAGGGGAACTATGGCTACACCTTC.

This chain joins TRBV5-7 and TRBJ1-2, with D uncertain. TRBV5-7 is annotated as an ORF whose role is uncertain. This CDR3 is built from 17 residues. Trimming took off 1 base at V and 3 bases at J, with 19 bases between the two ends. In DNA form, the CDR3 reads TGTGCCAGCAGCTTGCGTTTGGGGTGGAGGGTGGACTATGGCTACACCTTC. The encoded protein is CASSLRLGWRVDYGYTF.

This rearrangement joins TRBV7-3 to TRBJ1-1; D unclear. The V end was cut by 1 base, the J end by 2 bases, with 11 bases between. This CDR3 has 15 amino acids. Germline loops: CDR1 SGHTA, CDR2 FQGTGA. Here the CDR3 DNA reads TGTGCCAGCAGCTTAATTCCGCAGGTCAACACTGAAGCTTTCTTT. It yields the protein CASSLIPQVNTEAFF.

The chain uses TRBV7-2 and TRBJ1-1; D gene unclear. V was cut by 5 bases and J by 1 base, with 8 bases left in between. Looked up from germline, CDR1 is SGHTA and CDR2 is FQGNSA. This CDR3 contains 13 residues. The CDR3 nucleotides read TGTGCCAGCAGCCTACGACAGAACACTGAAGCTTTCTTT. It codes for CASSLRQNTEAFF.

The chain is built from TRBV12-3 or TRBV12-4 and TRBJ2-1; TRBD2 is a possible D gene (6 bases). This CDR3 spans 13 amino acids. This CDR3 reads CATGGVSYNEQFF. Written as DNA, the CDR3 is TGTGCTACGGGCGGGGTCTCCTACAATGAGCAGTTCTTC.

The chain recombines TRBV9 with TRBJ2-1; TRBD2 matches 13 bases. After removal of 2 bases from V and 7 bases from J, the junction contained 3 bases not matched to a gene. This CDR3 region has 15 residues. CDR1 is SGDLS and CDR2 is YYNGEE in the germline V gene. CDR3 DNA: TGTGCCAGCAGCGTGGGGACTAGCGGGGTTAATGAGCAGTTCTTC. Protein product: CASSVGTSGVNEQFF.